Below are 6 T cell receptor beta chains sequenced from a single sample in a study of shared clonotypes between healthy human individuals. TCRdb keeps only in-frame clones here, not all; method: immunoSEQ multiplex PCR. The repertoire consists of 2 million to 2.5 million clones, with 95% occurring once and the leading ten covering more than 0.1%. The specimen was naive CD4+ T cells sorted from blood. Described subset: CD45RA+ positively selected. The receptors shown here come from a man younger than 35 in good health.

CDR3 DNA sequence: TGTGCCAGCAGTTCCCCTAGCCGGGAGCGGTCCTACGAGCAGTACTTC. This gives the protein CASSSPSRERSYEQYF. The gene calls are TRBV27 and TRBJ2-7; TRBD2 is a possible D gene (6 bases). The CDR3 is 16 amino acids. The V gene's germline CDR1 is MNHEY and CDR2 SMNVEV (reference sequence). V was cut by 4 bases and J by 1 base, with 17 bases left in between.

As concerns this clone: Other DNA sequences in the same sample also yield this CDR3. This rearrangement joins TRBV7-6 to TRBJ2-1; TRBD1 is a possible D gene (5 bases). This CDR3 has 15 residues. The V gene lost 1 base and the J gene lost 0 bases, with 7 bases spanning the gap. CDR1 is SGHVS, CDR2 FNYEAQ, per germline. CDR3 protein: CASSLEGNSYNEQFF. CDR3 bases: TGTGCCAGCAGCTTAGAGGGGAACTCCTACAATGAGCAGTTCTTC.

The CDR3 sequence is CASRTGGETQYF. CDR3 sequence (DNA): TGTGCCAGCAGGACAGGGGGCGAGACCCAGTACTTC. This rearrangement joins TRBV6-6 to TRBJ2-5; 10 nucleotides align to TRBD1. Germline CDR1 is MNHNY and CDR2 is SVGAGI (reference sequence). This CDR3 is 12 amino acids long. V dropped 6 bases and J dropped 5; count of bases not matched to a gene: 0.

This clone was recorded once. The rearrangement uses TRBV19 and TRBJ2-2; no reliable D call. The CDR3 is made up of 13 amino acids. V lost 9 bases and J lost 5, with 13 bases in between. In germline, CDR1 is LNHDA, CDR2 SQIVND (reference sequence). CDR3 region: CASAGPSTGELFF. In DNA form, the CDR3 reads TGTGCCAGCGCCGGGCCAAGTACCGGGGAGCTGTTTTTT.

The rearrangement uses TRBV10-3 and TRBJ1-6, with a weak D call TRBD1 (6 bases). V shed 0 bases and J shed 7 bases, with 13 bases lying between them. The CDR3 covers 16 residues. CDR1 and CDR2 (germline): ENHRY, SYGVKD. The CDR3 DNA sequence: TGTGCCATCAGTGAGTCCCAGAACAGGGCGAATTCACCCCTCCACTTT. The encoded protein is CAISESQNRANSPLHF.

J is TRBJ1-2 and V is TRBV5-6; no clear D. V lost 2 bases to trimming and J lost 7 bases, with 12 bases between them. Germline V gives CDR1 SGHDT, CDR2 YYEEEE. The CDR3 is 13 residues long. DNA of the CDR3: TGTGCCAGCAGCTTCAGGTTCTCCCCTGGCTACACCTTC. It translates to CASSFRFSPGYTF. The whole variable domain, filled in from reference TRBV5-6 and TRBJ1-2, reads DAGVTQSPTHLIKTRGQQVTLRCSPKSGHDTVSWYQQALGQGPQFIFQYYEEEERQRGNFPDRFSGHQFPNYSSELNVNALLLGDSALYLCASSFRFSPGYTFGSGTRLTVV.